The 25 T cell receptor beta chains below come from one sample, sequenced in a study of blood T cells in healthy people across ages. The authors ran a second PCR of about 6 to 12 cycles using a sample-barcoded 5' primer and a J-beta primer mix. TCRdb itself ran the 5' RACE reads through MiXCR, one entry per CDR3 protein. The sample has approximately 850,000 distinct CDR3 sequences, roughly 64% seen once; the top ten hold 20% to 25%. Sequencing was done on a sample of blood. The receptors come from a man between 25 and 39 years old in good health.

The rearrangement links TRBV5-5 to TRBJ1-2; 8 nucleotides agree with TRBD1. The CDR3 has 16 amino acids. With V trimmed by 0 bases and J by 3 bases, 7 bases remained unmatched. The germline V gene encodes CDR1 SGHKS and CDR2 YYEKEE (reference sequence). The CDR3 loop is CASSLAVLGQDYGYTF. In nucleotides, the CDR3 is TGTGCCAGCAGCTTGGCCGTGCTGGGACAGGACTATGGCTACACCTTC. Filled out from reference TRBV5-5 and TRBJ1-2, the complete variable domain reads DAGVTQSPTHLIKTRGQQVTLRCSPISGHKSVSWYQQVLGQGPQFIFQYYEKEERGRGNFPDRFSARQFPNYSSELNVNALLLGDSALYLCASSLAVLGQDYGYTFGSGTRLTVV.

The genes are TRBV18 and TRBJ2-1; D could derive from TRBD1 or TRBD2 (5 bases each). Trimming pared 10 bases from V and 9 bases from J, leaving 19 bases between. The CDR3 covers 13 residues. CDR1 and CDR2 (germline): KGHSH, LQKENI. CDR3 loop: CANSPTPGTEQFF. DNA for the CDR3: TGTGCCAACTCCCCTACCCCGGGGACTGAGCAGTTCTTC.

CDR3 nucleotides: TGTGCCAGCAGTTACACAACAACTAGCGGGAGGGGGAATGAGCAGTTCTTC. Encoded protein: CASSYTTTSGRGNEQFF. The chain is built from TRBV6-5 and TRBJ2-1, with 13 bases aligning to TRBD2. The V gene's germline CDR1 is MNHEY and CDR2 SVGAGI. The V segment lost 2 bases and the J segment 7 bases; nucleotides outside the gene matches: 8. This CDR3 spans 17 amino acids.

A single count supports this clonotype. This sequence joins TRBV20-1 and TRBJ1-2; D perhaps matches TRBD1 (5 bases). The germline V and J ends were trimmed by 3 bases and 7 bases, with 15 bases remaining between them. Germline V gene data show CDR1 as DFQATT and CDR2 as SNEGSKA (reference sequence). The CDR3 sequence is 13 residues long. DNA of the CDR3: TGCAGTGCTAGTGGGGTGGGGAGGGGTGGCTACACCTTC. Translation: CSASGVGRGGYTF.

This clonotype was counted once. The genes are TRBV6-1 and TRBJ2-4; tentatively, D is TRBD2 (5 bases). The DNA matches TRBJ2-5 better at its end, which makes the J call doubtful. This CDR3 is 13 amino acids long. Germline CDR1 and CDR2: MNHNS and SASEGT. The CDR3 loop reads CASRKTTVGTQYF. In DNA, the CDR3 is TGTGCCAGCAGAAAGACTACAGTGGGGACCCAGTACTTC.

The V call is TRBV20-1, the J call TRBJ2-7; D possibly uses TRBD1 or TRBD2 (6 bases each). Germline V CDR1 and CDR2: DFQATT, SNEGSKA (reference sequence). Trimming pared 5 bases from V and 3 bases from J, leaving 14 bases between. The CDR3 spans 13 residues. The CDR3 here is CSAQGGLLYEQYF. CDR3 coding DNA: TGCAGTGCTCAAGGGGGGCTACTCTACGAGCAGTACTTC.

This clonotype has a handful of counts. This chain uses TRBV3-1 with TRBJ2-5; weak D call: TRBD2 (6 bases). Trimming stripped 0 bases from V and 11 bases from J, with 13 bases between. Germline V gene sequence: CDR1 LGHDT, CDR2 YNNKEL (reference sequence). The CDR3 totals 13 residues. Written as DNA, the CDR3 is TGTGCCAGCAGCCAAGATCGGGCGGGGTGGCAGTACTTC. Protein sequence: CASSQDRAGWQYF.

The chain combines TRBV29-1 with TRBJ2-1, with D possibly matching TRBD1 (6 bases). The J call may be faulty, since TRBJ2-7 better matches the DNA end. This CDR3 spans 15 amino acids. CDR1 SQVTM and CDR2 ANQGSEA come from the germline V gene. CDR3 sequence (DNA): TGCAGCGTTGCACCCAACCTGGACAGCTACAATGAGCAGTACTTC. It is translated as CSVAPNLDSYNEQYF.

V usage is TRBV7-3 and J usage is TRBJ2-1, with TRBD2 identical over 10 bases. Germline values: CDR1 SGHTA, CDR2 FQGTGA. The CDR3 spans 17 residues. Trimming took 5 bases from V and 7 from J; bases not matched to a gene: 14. DNA for the CDR3: TGTGCCAGCAGCCCCACACTCCCTAGCGGGAGCCCGAATGAGCAGTTCTTC. Translated, it gives CASSPTLPSGSPNEQFF.

This clonotype occurred many times. V gene TRBV20-1 combines with J gene TRBJ1-2; D is uncertain. There are 14 residues in the CDR3. With 0 bases removed from V and 8 bases from J, the gap between germline ends came to 16 bases. The germline CDR1 and CDR2 sequences are DFQATT and SNEGSKA (reference sequence). The CDR3 sequence: CSARDVESRGGYTF. The CDR3 nucleotides are TGCAGTGCTAGAGATGTGGAATCTAGAGGGGGCTACACCTTC.

This clonotype has a handful of counts. The CDR3 reads CASSARRGGGDTQYF. CDR3 nucleotide sequence: TGTGCCAGCAGCGCCAGACGAGGGGGTGGAGATACGCAGTATTTT. The chain uses TRBV7-2 and TRBJ2-3; a weak D match, TRBD1 (6 bases). CDR3 length: 15 residues. The V gene lost 5 bases and the J gene lost 5 bases, with 17 bases spanning the gap. The germline CDR1 and CDR2 sequences are SGHTA and FQGNSA. The complete variable domain, with remaining parts taken from reference TRBV7-2 and TRBJ2-3, reads GAGVSQSPSNKVTEKGKDVELRCDPISGHTALYWYRQSLGQGLEFLIYFQGNSAPDKSGLPSDRFSAERTGGSVSTLTIQRTQQEDSAVYLCASSARRGGGDTQYFGPGTRLTVL.

The V gene is TRBV29-1, the J gene TRBJ1-1; D not resolved. Germline V gene lookup returns CDR1 SQVTM and CDR2 ANQGSEA. Between the trimmed V and J ends, which lost 0 bases and 1 base, there was a span of 12 bases. The CDR3 is 15 residues long. The CDR3 region is CSVEDRAGRNTEAFF. The CDR3 DNA is TGCAGCGTTGAAGATCGGGCGGGGAGGAACACTGAAGCTTTCTTT.

V and J are TRBV12-3 or TRBV12-4 and TRBJ2-3; possibly TRBD2 for D (6 bases). Trimming pared 3 bases from V and 4 bases from J, leaving 14 bases between. The CDR3 length is 15 residues. CDR3 bases: TGTGCCAGCAGTTTCAAGGACTACCTTTCAGATACGCAGTATTTT. As protein: CASSFKDYLSDTQYF.

This clonotype appeared a single time. The chain uses TRBV7-9 and TRBJ2-1; 7 nucleotides align to TRBD2. Losses at the gene ends were 5 bases for V and 9 bases for J; bases not matched to a gene: 10. This CDR3 is built from 14 residues. CDR1 is SEHNR and CDR2 is FQNEAQ in the germline V gene (reference sequence). The CDR3 bases are TGTGCCAGCAGCCCTAGAACTAGCGTGGTTGAGCAGTTCTTC. It translates to CASSPRTSVVEQFF.

This clonotype showed up many times. The rearrangement links TRBV4-2 to TRBJ1-2; D is unclear. CDR3 size: 14 residues. CDR1 is LGHNA, CDR2 YNFKEQ, per germline. Trimming took 4 bases from V and 4 from J, leaving 13 bases between them. CDR3: CASSPPSTVYGYTF. The CDR3 bases are TGTGCCAGCAGCCCACCTTCGACGGTCTATGGCTACACCTTC.

The chain recombines TRBV5-1 with TRBJ2-5; 11 positions agree with TRBD2. The junction had 2 bases not matched to a gene; V was cut back by 0 bases and J by 1 base. The CDR3 is 16 amino acids. The germline CDR1 and CDR2 sequences are SGHRS and YFSETQ. The DNA of the CDR3 is TGCGCCAGCAGCTTGGAAGGGACTAGCGGCCAAGAGACCCAGTACTTC. Translated, it gives CASSLEGTSGQETQYF.

The V and J genes are TRBV20-1 and TRBJ2-5; no firm D call. Looked up from germline, CDR1 is DFQATT and CDR2 is SNEGSKA (reference sequence). This CDR3 has 12 amino acids. The V gene lost 6 bases and the J gene lost 5 bases, with 13 bases spanning the gap. CDR3 loop: CSASEEWETQYF. The CDR3 nucleotides are TGCAGTGCGTCCGAAGAATGGGAGACCCAGTACTTC.

This clonotype was seen a handful of times. The chain recombines TRBV5-1 with TRBJ2-5, with 9 bases aligning to TRBD1. Germline V CDR1 and CDR2: SGHRS, YFSETQ. J was trimmed by 5 bases and V by 3 bases; bases with no gene match: 8. The CDR3 is 15 amino acids. CDR3 loop: CASSSQDRGGETQYF. The CDR3 DNA reads TGCGCCAGCAGCTCGCAGGACAGGGGAGGTGAGACCCAGTACTTC. Drawing the rest from reference TRBV5-1 and TRBJ2-5, the complete variable domain is KAGVTQTPRYLIKTRGQQVTLSCSPISGHRSVSWYQQTPGQGLQFLFEYFSETQRNKGNFPGRFSGRQFSNSRSEMNVSTLELGDSALYLCASSSQDRGGETQYFGPGTRLLVL.

The chain links TRBV4-3 to TRBJ2-6; D possibly corresponds to TRBD2 (5 bases). The CDR3 is 18 amino acids. Germline-derived CDR1 and CDR2 are LGHNA and YSLEER. V lost 0 bases, J lost 2 bases, and 14 bases lay in between. The CDR3, as DNA: TGCGCCAGCAGCCAAGATTCTGTGGCAGCGGCTGGGGCCAACGTCCTGACTTTC. Its translation is CASSQDSVAAAGANVLTF.

The J gene is TRBJ2-3, the V gene TRBV18; 11 bases fit TRBD2. The CDR3 totals 16 residues. Germline values: CDR1 KGHSH, CDR2 LQKENI. With V trimmed by 3 bases and J by 4 bases, 6 bases remained unmatched. The CDR3, as DNA: TGTGCCAGCTCACCCGGACTAGCGGGTAGCGCAGATACGCAGTATTTT. It is translated as CASSPGLAGSADTQYF.

The sample holds a few counts of this clonotype. The rearrangement joins TRBV7-2 to TRBJ2-1, with D perhaps TRBD2 (6 bases). The length of the CDR3 is 15 residues. CDR1 is SGHTA and CDR2 is FQGNSA in the germline V gene. Trimming shortened V by 10 bases and J by 0 bases, and 16 bases separated the two germline ends. The CDR3 bases are TGTGCCACCGCCTTCGACGGGGGCTCCTACAATGAGCAGTTCTTC. This encodes CATAFDGGSYNEQFF.

This clonotype was seen at least ten times. The V gene is TRBV5-6, the J gene TRBJ1-2; D gene unclear. CDR3 length: 12 residues. The germline V gene encodes CDR1 SGHDT and CDR2 YYEEEE. V lost 3 bases and J 4 bases, leaving 7 bases between the germline ends. The CDR3 sequence is CASSYSAYGYTF. The CDR3 DNA reads as TGTGCCAGCAGCTACAGTGCCTATGGCTACACCTTC.

The V and J genes are TRBV11-3 and TRBJ2-7; possibly TRBD2 for D (7 bases). The J call is doubtful: the DNA matches TRBJ2-5 better. The germline CDR1 and CDR2 sequences are SGHNT and YENEEA. The CDR3 totals 15 residues. The CDR3 bases are TGTGCCAGCAGTTATGGACTAGGGGGGCGGGAGACCCAGTACTTC. Translated, it gives CASSYGLGGRETQYF.

The chain employs TRBV4-3 and TRBJ1-2; 10 nucleotides match TRBD1. Trimming took 0 bases from V and 6 from J; bases not matched to a gene: 4. The CDR3 consists of 15 residues. The germline CDR1 and CDR2 sequences are LGHNA and YSLEER. The CDR3 DNA is TGCGCCAGCAGCCAAGATGGGACAGGGGTAGATGGCTACACCTTC. Translation: CASSQDGTGVDGYTF.

This clonotype was seen just once. This CDR3 is CASSPGTSWNTGELFF. The CDR3 nucleotides are TGTGCCAGCAGCCCCGGGACTAGCTGGAACACCGGGGAGCTGTTTTTT. The J gene is TRBJ2-2, the V gene TRBV11-1; the match to TRBD2 covers 9 bases. There are 16 residues in the CDR3. Germline V gene data show CDR1 as SGHAT and CDR2 as FQDESV (reference sequence). Germline trimming cut 5 bases from V and 1 base from J; bases unmatched to any gene: 5.